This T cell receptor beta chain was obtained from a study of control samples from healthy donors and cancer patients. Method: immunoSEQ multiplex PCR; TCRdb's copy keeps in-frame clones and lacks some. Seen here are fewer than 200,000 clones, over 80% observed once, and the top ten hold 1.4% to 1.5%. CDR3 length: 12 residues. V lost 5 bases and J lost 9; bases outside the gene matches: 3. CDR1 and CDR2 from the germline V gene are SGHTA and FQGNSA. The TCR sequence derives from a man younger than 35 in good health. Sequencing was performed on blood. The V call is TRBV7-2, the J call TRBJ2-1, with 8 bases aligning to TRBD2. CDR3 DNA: TGTGCCAGCAGCCCGACTAGCGTTGAGCAGTTCTTC. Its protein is CASSPTSVEQFF.